Shown below are 25 T cell receptor beta chains from a single sample sequenced in a study of technical replicates of blood from a few donors. The assay was immunoSEQ multiplex PCR, and TCRdb's table has in-frame clones only and misses some. The table has under 65,000 clones, 75% to 90% seen once; the top ten hold approximately 5.4%. The source material was PBMCs. The receptors shown here come from a human donor in good health. Some clones in this sample may be carry-over from other donors' samples.

V and J are TRBV19 and TRBJ1-5; D remains unclear. CDR1 and CDR2 (germline): LNHDA, SQIVND (reference sequence). This CDR3 contains 14 residues. The V and J ends lost 6 bases and 4 bases respectively, with 13 bases between them. The CDR3 DNA sequence: TGTGCCAGTAGCCCGGGTCGGAGGAATCAGCCCCAGCATTTT. Its translation: CASSPGRRNQPQHF. Full variable domain (outside the CDR3, taken from reference TRBV19 and TRBJ1-5): DGGITQSPKYLFRKEGQNVTLSCEQNLNHDAMYWYRQDPGQGLRLIYYSQIVNDFQKGDIAEGYSVSREKKESFPLTVTSAQKNPTAFYLCASSPGRRNQPQHFGDGTRLSIL.

V gene TRBV5-1 combines with J gene TRBJ1-1, with D uncertain. This CDR3 is 16 amino acids long. Per germline, CDR1 SGHRS and CDR2 YFSETQ. Trimming removed 6 bases from V and 0 bases from J, with 18 bases in between. CDR3 bases: TGCGCCAGCACGGCTTCGTCGAGGAGCTTGAACACTGAAGCTTTCTTT. Protein product: CASTASSRSLNTEAFF.

This sequence joins TRBV15 and TRBJ1-5; no reliable D call. V lost 0 bases to trimming and J lost 2 bases, with 8 bases between them. Germline V gives CDR1 LNHNV, CDR2 YYDKDF (reference sequence). The CDR3 contains 15 residues. The CDR3 reads CATSRDVRGNQPQHF. CDR3 DNA sequence: TGTGCCACCAGCAGAGATGTTCGCGGCAATCAGCCCCAGCATTTT.

The CDR3 spells CASSDRGQGARPQHF. DNA of the CDR3: TGTGCCAGCAGTGATCGGGGGCAGGGGGCAAGGCCCCAGCATTTT. V gene TRBV6-1 combines with J gene TRBJ1-5, with TRBD1 identical over 8 bases. Losses at the gene ends were 3 bases for V and 9 bases for J; bases not matched to a gene: 10. This CDR3 is built from 15 residues. Germline values: CDR1 MNHNS, CDR2 SASEGT.

Only one count was recorded for this clone. This chain uses TRBV7-6 with TRBJ2-2; the match to TRBD2 covers 12 bases. Germline V gives CDR1 SGHVS, CDR2 FNYEAQ. V was clipped by 2 bases and J by 7 bases; unmatched bases: 2. CDR3 length: 15 residues. CDR3: CASSLLAGGHGELFF. The CDR3 coding sequence is TGTGCCAGCAGCTTACTAGCGGGAGGGCACGGGGAGCTGTTTTTT.

The chain recombines TRBV9 with TRBJ1-4; D ambiguous. Germline values: CDR1 SGDLS, CDR2 YYNGEE. The CDR3 has 15 amino acids. Between the trimmed V and J ends, which lost 3 bases and 0 bases, there was a span of 9 bases. The CDR3 protein is CASSGGGATNEKLFF. Here the CDR3 DNA reads TGTGCCAGCAGCGGCGGAGGAGCAACTAATGAAAAACTGTTTTTT.

The chain uses TRBV6-5 and TRBJ1-1; D may be TRBD1 (5 bases). The CDR3 sequence is 16 residues long. Germline V lookup: CDR1 MNHEY, CDR2 SVGAGI. V was cut by 2 bases and J by 0 bases, with 13 bases left in between. The CDR3 bases are TGTGCCAGCAGTTACGCAGGGTTAGGGATGAACACTGAAGCTTTCTTT. This sequence encodes CASSYAGLGMNTEAFF.

This clone has only one observation. The chain has TRBV18 and TRBJ1-5, with a possible D match to TRBD1 (5 bases). Germline lookup yields CDR1 KGHSH and CDR2 LQKENI. With 8 bases removed from V and 0 bases from J, the gap between germline ends came to 11 bases. The CDR3 sequence is 14 residues long. CDR3 protein: CASTDSYSNQPQHF. The CDR3 region has the DNA TGTGCCAGCACCGACAGTTATAGCAATCAGCCCCAGCATTTT.

The CDR3 protein is CASSQAGEETQYF. The CDR3, as DNA: TGTGCCAGCAGCCAGGCAGGGGAAGAGACCCAGTACTTC. This chain uses TRBV7-9 with TRBJ2-5; D perhaps matches TRBD1 (6 bases). With 5 bases removed from V and 3 bases from J, the gap between germline ends came to 10 bases. This CDR3 region has 13 residues. The germline V gene has CDR1 SEHNR and CDR2 FQNEAQ (reference sequence).

The chain has TRBV6-1 and TRBJ1-6; the match to TRBD1 covers 10 bases. Germline-derived CDR1 and CDR2 are MNHNS and SASEGT. J gave up 4 bases and V 5 bases, and 2 bases lay outside the gene matches. The CDR3 totals 15 residues. Here the CDR3 reads CASSRTGGYNSPLHF. The CDR3 DNA reads TGTGCCAGCAGTAGGACAGGGGGATATAATTCACCCCTCCACTTT.

This clone has just a few counts. The rearrangement links TRBV15 to TRBJ2-1; TRBD1 agrees at 11 bases. This CDR3 has 14 residues. J lost 7 bases, V lost 4 bases, and 3 bases had no gene match. Germline V gene sequence: CDR1 LNHNV, CDR2 YYDKDF (reference sequence). The CDR3 DNA reads as TGTGCCACCAGCACCGGGACAGGGGGTAATGAGCAGTTCTTC. Translation gives CATSTGTGGNEQFF.

This rearrangement joins TRBV7-9 to TRBJ2-1; 16 positions match TRBD2. Germline V gene sequence: CDR1 SEHNR, CDR2 FQNEAQ (reference sequence). The CDR3 has 17 residues. Trimming took 10 bases from V and 1 from J; bases not matched to a gene: 7. The CDR3 DNA reads TGTGCCACCATCGGGACTAGCGGGGGGGGATCCTACAATGAGCAGTTCTTC. Amino acids: CATIGTSGGGSYNEQFF. The full variable domain, in which reference TRBV7-9 and TRBJ2-1 provide the parts outside the CDR3, is DTGVSQNPRHKITKRGQNVTFRCDPISEHNRLYWYRQTLGQGPEFLTYFQNEAQLEKSRLLSDRFSAERPKGSFSTLEIQRTEQGDSAMYLCATIGTSGGGSYNEQFFGPGTRLTVL.

The V and J genes are TRBV2 and TRBJ2-3; D is undetermined. The germline V and J ends were trimmed by 5 bases and 2 bases, with 5 bases remaining between them. The CDR3 covers 12 residues. Germline-derived CDR1 and CDR2 are SNHLY and FYNNEI. The CDR3 coding sequence is TGTGCCAGCAGTTCTGTCACAGATACGCAGTATTTT. Its translation is CASSSVTDTQYF.

CDR3 sequence reads: CASRPGDRGNEKLFF. The CDR3 bases are TGTGCCAGCAGGCCCGGGGACAGGGGAAATGAAAAACTGTTTTTT. The chain joins TRBV2 to TRBJ1-4; the match to TRBD1 covers 10 bases. The CDR3 consists of 15 residues. V was clipped by 6 bases and J by 5 bases; unmatched bases: 6. CDR1 is SNHLY and CDR2 is FYNNEI in the germline V gene.

The chain combines TRBV5-8 with TRBJ2-3; D is uncertain. The CDR3 consists of 13 residues. V was pared by 1 base and J by 6 bases, with 9 bases between. Germline CDR1 is SGHTS and CDR2 is YDEGEE. CDR3: CASSLRLGDTQYF. The DNA for the CDR3 is TGTGCCAGCAGCTTGAGACTCGGTGATACGCAGTATTTT.

This clone has only a few counts. The V and J genes are TRBV6-5 and TRBJ2-2; D remains unclear. Germline CDR1 and CDR2: MNHEY and SVGAGI. The V end lost 3 bases, the J end lost 1 base, and 9 bases lay between the germline ends. The CDR3 has 15 residues. The CDR3 sequence: CASSYSVKNTGELFF. As DNA, the CDR3 is TGTGCCAGCAGTTATTCAGTGAAGAACACCGGGGAGCTGTTTTTT.

The CDR3 spells CAWSLGPPQYF. Written as DNA, the CDR3 is TGTGCCTGGAGTCTGGGCCCTCCCCAGTACTTC. This chain uses TRBV30 with TRBJ2-7; D is unresolved. The V gene's germline CDR1 is GTSNPN and CDR2 SVGIG (reference sequence). The CDR3 totals 11 residues. V dropped 2 bases and J dropped 10 bases, with 12 bases sitting between them.

The rearrangement links TRBV10-3 to TRBJ1-5; D gene unclear. The V end was cut by 11 bases, the J end by 0 bases, with 14 bases between. The CDR3 covers 14 residues. Looked up from germline, CDR1 is ENHRY and CDR2 is SYGVKD. CDR3 sequence: CASKSTDSNQPQHF. The CDR3, as DNA: TGTGCCTCGAAAAGCACCGATAGCAATCAGCCCCAGCATTTT.

The gene calls are TRBV7-9 and TRBJ1-4; D is possibly TRBD1 (6 bases). V shed 5 bases and J shed 10 bases, with 23 bases lying between them. Germline V CDR1 and CDR2: SEHNR, FQNEAQ (reference sequence). The CDR3 covers 16 residues. This chain's CDR3 is CASSTTPGQAAGKLFF. The CDR3, as DNA: TGTGCCAGCAGCACGACCCCGGGACAAGCGGCCGGAAAACTGTTTTTT.

Details on this clone: Germline and junction disagree at one end, which may indicate a read error. The rearrangement joins TRBV10-3 to TRBJ2-7; 8 bases fit TRBD1. Germline CDR1 is ENHRY and CDR2 is SYGVKD. The CDR3 has 16 residues. The CDR3 DNA sequence: TGTGCCATCAGTGAGTCTTTAACCGGGACAGGTCCCATCAGAAACTTC. This encodes CAISESLTGTGPIRNF.

The V gene is TRBV5-6, the J gene TRBJ1-5; 7 bases fit TRBD1. The length of the CDR3 is 14 residues. Germline loops: CDR1 SGHDT, CDR2 YYEEEE. Trimming at V came to 0 bases and at J to 7 bases, leaving 4 bases not matched to a gene. CDR3 in DNA: TGTGCCAGCAGCTTGGGACAGGGACGGCAGCCCCAGCATTTT. Its protein is CASSLGQGRQPQHF.

The chain couples TRBV7-2 to TRBJ2-1, with 12 bases matching TRBD2. Per the germline V gene, CDR1 is SGHTA and CDR2 is FQGNSA. V was pared by 5 bases and J by 4 bases, with 15 bases of the junction left unmatched. This CDR3 contains 19 residues. The CDR3 bases are TGTGCCAGCAGCCACTCCCGGGCTAGCGGGGGGGTTTCTTACAATGAGCAGTTCTTC. Protein: CASSHSRASGGVSYNEQFF.

This chain uses TRBV4-1 with TRBJ2-5; D is perhaps TRBD1 (5 bases). This CDR3 region has 16 residues. Trimming pared 3 bases from V and 1 base from J, leaving 15 bases between. Germline V gene sequence: CDR1 MGHRA, CDR2 YSYEKL. The CDR3 coding sequence is TGCGCCAGCAGCCAGGGGCAGGGCACCCTCCAAGAGACCCAGTACTTC. Amino acids: CASSQGQGTLQETQYF.

This clone has only a few counts. The rearrangement links TRBV4-1 to TRBJ1-1; 8 bases agree with TRBD1. This CDR3 contains 15 residues. The germline CDR1 and CDR2 sequences are MGHRA and YSYEKL. The V and J ends lost 1 base and 7 bases, in that order; junction bases with no gene match: 8. In DNA form, the CDR3 reads TGCGCCAGCAGCCAAGCCCCGGGACAGGACGTTGAAGCTTTCTTT. It yields the protein CASSQAPGQDVEAFF.

The chain employs TRBV4-3 and TRBJ2-7; D perhaps matches TRBD1 (6 bases). Deletions cut 2 bases from V and 0 bases from J, with 14 bases between. There are 16 residues in the CDR3. Germline CDR1 reads LGHNA; CDR2 reads YSLEER. CDR3 coding DNA: TGCGCCAGCAGCCAACATATGACAGGAAGCTCCTACGAGCAGTACTTC. Protein: CASSQHMTGSSYEQYF.